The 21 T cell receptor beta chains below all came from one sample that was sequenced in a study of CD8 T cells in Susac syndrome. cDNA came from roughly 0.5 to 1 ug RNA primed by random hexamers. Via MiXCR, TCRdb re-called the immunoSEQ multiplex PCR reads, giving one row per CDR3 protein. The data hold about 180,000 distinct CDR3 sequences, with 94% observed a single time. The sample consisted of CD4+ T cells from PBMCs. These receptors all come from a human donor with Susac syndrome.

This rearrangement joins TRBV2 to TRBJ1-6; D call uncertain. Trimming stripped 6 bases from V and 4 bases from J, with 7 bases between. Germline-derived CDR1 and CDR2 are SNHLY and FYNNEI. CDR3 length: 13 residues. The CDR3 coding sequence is TGTGCCAGCAGGCCTCAATATAATTCACCCCTCCACTTT. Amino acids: CASRPQYNSPLHF. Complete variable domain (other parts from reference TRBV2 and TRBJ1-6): EPEVTQTPSHQVTQMGQEVILRCVPISNHLYFYWYRQILGQKVEFLVSFYNNEISEKSEIFDDQFSVERPDGSNFTLKIRSTKLEDSAMYFCASRPQYNSPLHFGNGTRLTVT.

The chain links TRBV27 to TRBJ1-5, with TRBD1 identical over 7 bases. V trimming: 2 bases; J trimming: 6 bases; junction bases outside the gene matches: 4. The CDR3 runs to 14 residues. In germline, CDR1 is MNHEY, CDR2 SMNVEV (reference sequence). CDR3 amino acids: CASSLRQGAQPQHF. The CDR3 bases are TGTGCCAGCAGTTTAAGACAGGGCGCTCAGCCCCAGCATTTT.

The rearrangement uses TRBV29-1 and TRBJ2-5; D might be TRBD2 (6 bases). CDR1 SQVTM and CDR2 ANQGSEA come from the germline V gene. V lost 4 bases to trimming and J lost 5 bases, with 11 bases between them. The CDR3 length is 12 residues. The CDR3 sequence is CSVVPGEETQYF. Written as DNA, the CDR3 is TGCAGCGTTGTCCCGGGGGAGGAGACCCAGTACTTC.

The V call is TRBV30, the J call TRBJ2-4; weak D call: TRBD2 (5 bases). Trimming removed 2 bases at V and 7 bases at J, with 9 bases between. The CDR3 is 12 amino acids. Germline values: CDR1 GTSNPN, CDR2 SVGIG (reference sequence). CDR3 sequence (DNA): TGTGCCTGGAGTCCTTCGGGGAACATTCAGTACTTC. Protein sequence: CAWSPSGNIQYF.

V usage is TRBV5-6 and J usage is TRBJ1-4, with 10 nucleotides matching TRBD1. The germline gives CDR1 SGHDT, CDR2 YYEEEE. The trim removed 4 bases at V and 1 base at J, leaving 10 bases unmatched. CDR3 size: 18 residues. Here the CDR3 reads CASSRTTGGVLTNEKLFF. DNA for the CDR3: TGTGCCAGCAGCCGGACGACAGGGGGCGTTTTAACTAATGAAAAACTGTTTTTT.

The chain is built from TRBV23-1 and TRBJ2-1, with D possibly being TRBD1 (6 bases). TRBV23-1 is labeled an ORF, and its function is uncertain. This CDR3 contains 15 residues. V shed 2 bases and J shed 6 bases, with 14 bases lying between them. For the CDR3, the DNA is TGCGCCAGCAGTCAACAGCAGGGGCCAACCAATGAGCAGTTCTTC. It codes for CASSQQQGPTNEQFF.

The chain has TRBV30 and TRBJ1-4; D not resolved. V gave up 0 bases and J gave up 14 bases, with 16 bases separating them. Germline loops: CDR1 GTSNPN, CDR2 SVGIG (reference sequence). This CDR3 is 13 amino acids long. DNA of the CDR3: TGTGCCTGGAGTGTACAGCAGGCTGCCGGGCTGTTTTTT. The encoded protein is CAWSVQQAAGLFF.

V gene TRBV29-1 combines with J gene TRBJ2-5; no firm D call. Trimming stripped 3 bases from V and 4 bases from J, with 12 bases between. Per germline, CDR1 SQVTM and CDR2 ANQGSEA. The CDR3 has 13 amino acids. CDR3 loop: CSVEGKGIETQYF. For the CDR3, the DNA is TGCAGCGTTGAGGGGAAGGGCATAGAGACCCAGTACTTC.

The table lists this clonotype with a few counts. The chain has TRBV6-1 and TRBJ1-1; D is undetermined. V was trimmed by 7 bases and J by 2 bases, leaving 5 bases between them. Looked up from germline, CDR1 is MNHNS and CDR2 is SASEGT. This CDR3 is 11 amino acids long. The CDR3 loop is CASKRNTEAFF. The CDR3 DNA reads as TGTGCCAGCAAGCGTAACACTGAAGCTTTCTTT.

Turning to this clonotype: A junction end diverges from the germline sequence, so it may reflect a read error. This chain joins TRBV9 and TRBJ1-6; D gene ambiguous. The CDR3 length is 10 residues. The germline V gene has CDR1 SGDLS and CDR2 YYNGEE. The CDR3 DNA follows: TGTGCCAGCACCACCTGGACTTACTTTTTT. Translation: CASTTWTYFF.

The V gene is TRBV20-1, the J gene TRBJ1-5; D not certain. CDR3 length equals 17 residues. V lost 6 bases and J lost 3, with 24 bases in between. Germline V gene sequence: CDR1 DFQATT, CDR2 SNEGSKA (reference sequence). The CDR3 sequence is CSATPGESRVANQPQHF. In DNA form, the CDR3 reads TGCAGTGCCACCCCGGGAGAATCCCGAGTGGCCAATCAGCCCCAGCATTTT.

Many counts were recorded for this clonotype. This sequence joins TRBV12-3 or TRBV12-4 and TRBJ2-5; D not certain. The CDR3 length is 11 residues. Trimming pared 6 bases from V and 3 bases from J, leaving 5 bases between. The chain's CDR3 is CASSLKETQYF. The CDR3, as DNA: TGTGCCAGCAGCTTAAAAGAGACCCAGTACTTC.

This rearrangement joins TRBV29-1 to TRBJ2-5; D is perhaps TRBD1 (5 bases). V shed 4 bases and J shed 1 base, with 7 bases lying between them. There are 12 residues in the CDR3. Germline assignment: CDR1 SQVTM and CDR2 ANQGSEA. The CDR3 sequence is CSVADSQETQYF. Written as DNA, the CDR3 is TGCAGCGTTGCCGACAGCCAAGAGACCCAGTACTTC.

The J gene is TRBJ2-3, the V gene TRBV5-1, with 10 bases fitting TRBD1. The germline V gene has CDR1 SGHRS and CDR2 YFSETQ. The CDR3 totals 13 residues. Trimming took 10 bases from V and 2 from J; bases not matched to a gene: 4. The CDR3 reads CAVGTGDTDTQYF. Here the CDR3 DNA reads TGCGCCGTGGGGACAGGGGACACAGATACGCAGTATTTT.

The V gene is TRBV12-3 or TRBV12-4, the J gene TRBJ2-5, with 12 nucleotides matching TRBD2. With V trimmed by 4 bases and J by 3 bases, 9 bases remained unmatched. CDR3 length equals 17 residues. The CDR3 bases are TGTGCCAGCAGTTCACCCCGCGGACTAGCGGGAAAAGAGACCCAGTACTTC. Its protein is CASSSPRGLAGKETQYF.

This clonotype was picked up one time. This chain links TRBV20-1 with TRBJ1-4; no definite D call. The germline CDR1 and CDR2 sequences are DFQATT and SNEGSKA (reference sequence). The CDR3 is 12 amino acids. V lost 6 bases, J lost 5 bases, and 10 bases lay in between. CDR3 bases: TGCAGTGCGATCACATCAAATGAAAAACTGTTTTTT. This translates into CSAITSNEKLFF.

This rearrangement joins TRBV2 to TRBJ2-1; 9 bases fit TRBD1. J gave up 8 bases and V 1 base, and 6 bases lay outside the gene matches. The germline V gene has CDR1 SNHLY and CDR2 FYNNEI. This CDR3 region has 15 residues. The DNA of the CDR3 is TGTGCCAGCAGTGAAGATGGACAGGGGACCGATGAGCAGTTCTTC. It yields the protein CASSEDGQGTDEQFF. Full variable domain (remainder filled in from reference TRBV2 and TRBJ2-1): EPEVTQTPSHQVTQMGQEVILRCVPISNHLYFYWYRQILGQKVEFLVSFYNNEISEKSEIFDDQFSVERPDGSNFTLKIRSTKLEDSAMYFCASSEDGQGTDEQFFGPGTRLTVL.

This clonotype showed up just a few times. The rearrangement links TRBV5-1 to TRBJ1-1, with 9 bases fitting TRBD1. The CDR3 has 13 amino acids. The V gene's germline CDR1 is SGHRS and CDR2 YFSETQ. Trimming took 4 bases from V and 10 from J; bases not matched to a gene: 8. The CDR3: CASSGEQGARAFF. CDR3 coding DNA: TGCGCCAGCAGCGGGGAACAGGGGGCGAGAGCTTTCTTT. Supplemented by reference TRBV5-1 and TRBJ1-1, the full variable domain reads KAGVTQTPRYLIKTRGQQVTLSCSPISGHRSVSWYQQTPGQGLQFLFEYFSETQRNKGNFPGRFSGRQFSNSRSEMNVSTLELGDSALYLCASSGEQGARAFFGQGTRLTVV.

Here the CDR3 DNA reads TGTGCCAGCAGCCTGACTAGCGGGGGCTACGAGCAGTACTTC. It specifies CASSLTSGGYEQYF. The chain uses TRBV7-9 and TRBJ2-7, with TRBD2 matching 12 bases. With 5 bases clipped from V and 3 bases from J, the junction kept 2 bases outside the gene matches. This CDR3 has 14 residues. CDR1 and CDR2 from the germline V gene are SEHNR and FQNEAQ (reference sequence).

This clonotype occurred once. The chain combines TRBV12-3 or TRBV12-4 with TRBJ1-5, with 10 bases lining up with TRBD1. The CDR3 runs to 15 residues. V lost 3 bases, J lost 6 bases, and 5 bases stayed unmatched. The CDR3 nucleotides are TGTGCCAGCAGTTTTAGACAGGGGGCATCTCAGCCCCAGCATTTT. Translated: CASSFRQGASQPQHF.

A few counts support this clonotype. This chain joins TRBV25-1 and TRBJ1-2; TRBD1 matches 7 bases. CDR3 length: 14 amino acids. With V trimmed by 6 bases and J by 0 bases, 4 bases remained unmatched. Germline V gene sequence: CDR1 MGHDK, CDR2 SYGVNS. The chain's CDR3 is CASSRTGTNYGYTF. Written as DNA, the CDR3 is TGTGCCAGCAGCCGGACAGGAACTAACTATGGCTACACCTTC.